Below, 18 T cell receptor beta chains from the same sample are listed, as sequenced in a study of control samples from healthy donors and cancer patients. Using immunoSEQ multiplex PCR, the repertoire was profiled, and TCRdb retains in-frame clones only, with some absent. The repertoire holds more than 150,000 clones, with approximately 92% as singletons. Sequencing input: blood. Receptor source: a man aged 18 to 29 in good health.

This rearrangement joins TRBV14 to TRBJ1-2, with D unclear. Trimming removed 0 bases at V and 4 bases at J, with 6 bases between. The CDR3 spans 13 residues. Germline CDR1 and CDR2: SGHDN and FVKESK. The CDR3 DNA sequence: TGTGCCAGCAGCCAAGACCGCCTCTATGGCTACACCTTC. Amino acids: CASSQDRLYGYTF.

This sequence joins TRBV7-2 and TRBJ2-2; D not certain. Trimming cost V 2 bases and J 2 bases, with 6 bases left between them. From germline, CDR1 is SGHTA and CDR2 FQGNSA. The CDR3 spans 14 residues. The CDR3, as DNA: TGTGCCAGCAGCTTATGGCGAAACACCGGGGAGCTGTTTTTT. Amino acids: CASSLWRNTGELFF.

This clone has just one count. The rearrangement uses TRBV28 and TRBJ1-3; D not certain. This CDR3 region has 15 residues. V lost 2 bases to trimming and J lost 0 bases, with 8 bases between them. Per the germline V gene, CDR1 is MDHEN and CDR2 is SYDVKM. CDR3 amino acids: CASSLIGGSGNTIYF. The CDR3, as DNA: TGTGCCAGCAGTTTAATAGGAGGCTCTGGAAACACCATATATTTT.

This chain uses TRBV5-1 with TRBJ1-5; 11 nucleotides agree with TRBD1. The V segment lost 3 bases and the J segment 7 bases; nucleotides outside the gene matches: 6. The length of the CDR3 is 15 residues. Germline V gene sequence: CDR1 SGHRS, CDR2 YFSETQ. The CDR3 reads CASSWTGGAGQPQHF. DNA of the CDR3: TGCGCCAGCAGCTGGACAGGGGGCGCCGGCCAGCCCCAGCATTTT. Looking up the rest from reference TRBV5-1 and TRBJ1-5 gives the full variable domain: KAGVTQTPRYLIKTRGQQVTLSCSPISGHRSVSWYQQTPGQGLQFLFEYFSETQRNKGNFPGRFSGRQFSNSRSEMNVSTLELGDSALYLCASSWTGGAGQPQHFGDGTRLSIL.

The CDR3 is CASSSGLRTGEQYF. Here the CDR3 DNA reads TGTGCCAGCAGCTCCGGGTTACGCACGGGGGAGCAGTACTTC. This sequence joins TRBV7-9 and TRBJ2-7, with D tentatively TRBD2 (5 bases). This CDR3 is built from 14 residues. V lost 4 bases and J 7 bases, leaving 17 bases between the germline ends. Germline assignment: CDR1 SEHNR and CDR2 FQNEAQ (reference sequence).

This clone was counted a single time. The chain links TRBV28 to TRBJ1-5, with TRBD1 matching 7 bases. The CDR3 loop spans 15 amino acids. Germline loops: CDR1 MDHEN, CDR2 SYDVKM. The V segment lost 6 bases and the J segment 1 base; nucleotides outside the gene matches: 6. This CDR3 is CASRLYRGSNQPQHF. CDR3 DNA sequence: TGTGCCAGCAGACTTTACAGGGGCAGCAATCAGCCCCAGCATTTT.

The V and J genes are TRBV20-1 and TRBJ2-2, with 8 bases identical to TRBD2. This CDR3 comprises 15 residues. Germline lookup yields CDR1 DFQATT and CDR2 SNEGSKA (reference sequence). The J segment lost 6 bases and the V segment lost 3 bases, leaving 9 bases of the junction unmatched. The CDR3 bases are TGCAGTGCTAGTTTCGGGGGGGCGGAGGCCGGGGAGCTGTTTTTT. Translated: CSASFGGAEAGELFF.

The chain combines TRBV5-1 with TRBJ2-3, with TRBD1 as a possible D gene (6 bases). The CDR3 spans 14 residues. Germline CDR1 reads SGHRS; CDR2 reads YFSETQ. Trimming left V 0 bases short and J 4 bases short, with 9 bases between. In nucleotides, the CDR3 is TGCGCCAGCAGCTTGGGACAGGTGGCAGATACGCAGTATTTT. It translates to CASSLGQVADTQYF.

This clone occurred once. The rearrangement joins TRBV3-1 (or the pseudogene TRBV3-2) to TRBJ2-7; D is uncertain. CDR1 LGHDT and CDR2 YNNKEL come from the germline V gene (reference sequence). Trimming took 0 bases from V and 3 from J, leaving 15 bases between them. CDR3 size: 16 residues. For the CDR3, the DNA is TGTGCCAGCAGCCAAGATTCAAGCGCCAGATACTACGAGCAGTACTTC. It yields the protein CASSQDSSARYYEQYF.

J is TRBJ1-1 and V is TRBV7-2, with D perhaps TRBD1 (6 bases). The germline gives CDR1 SGHTA, CDR2 FQGNSA. The V gene lost 6 bases and the J gene lost 1 base, with 15 bases spanning the gap. This CDR3 contains 15 residues. CDR3 DNA: TGTGCCAGCAGAACTAGCCCGGGACAGAACACTGAAGCTTTCTTT. Translating gives CASRTSPGQNTEAFF.

V is TRBV18 and J is TRBJ1-2; no definite D call. This CDR3 region has 13 residues. The germline V and J ends were trimmed by 5 bases and 1 base, with 8 bases remaining between them. In germline, CDR1 is KGHSH, CDR2 LQKENI. The CDR3 DNA sequence: TGTGCCAGCTCAGCCAACGTTAACTATGGCTACACCTTC. Its protein is CASSANVNYGYTF.

The chain is built from TRBV14 and TRBJ1-5; perhaps TRBD1 as D (5 bases). The V gene lost 1 base and the J gene lost 6 bases, with 13 bases spanning the gap. Per germline, CDR1 SGHDN and CDR2 FVKESK. The length of the CDR3 is 15 residues. CDR3 nucleotides: TGTGCCAGCAGCCAAGGGGGTAGGGGAGGTCAGCCCCAGCATTTT. Translating gives CASSQGGRGGQPQHF. Supplemented by reference TRBV14 and TRBJ1-5, the full variable domain reads EAGVTQFPSHSVIEKGQTVTLRCDPISGHDNLYWYRRVMGKEIKFLLHFVKESKQDESGMPNNRFLAERTGGTYSTLKVQPAELEDSGVYFCASSQGGRGGQPQHFGDGTRLSIL.

V and J are TRBV7-3 and TRBJ1-6; 8 bases line up with TRBD1. Germline lookup yields CDR1 SGHTA and CDR2 FQGTGA. Trimming removed 7 bases from V and 0 bases from J; junction bases left unmatched: 14. This CDR3 has 19 residues. The CDR3 loop reads CASILPGGLQSSYNSPLHF. CDR3 DNA: TGTGCCAGCATCCTTCCAGGGGGCCTCCAGAGCTCCTATAATTCACCCCTCCACTTT.

The chain combines TRBV24-1 with TRBJ1-5; D gene unclear. The V gene's germline CDR1 is KGHDR and CDR2 SFDVKD. Between the trimmed V and J ends, which lost 5 bases and 3 bases, there was a span of 7 bases. The CDR3 runs 13 residues. This chain's CDR3 is CATSGRTNQPQHF. In nucleotides, the CDR3 is TGTGCCACCAGTGGACGGACCAATCAGCCCCAGCATTTT.

The chain recombines TRBV18 with TRBJ1-3, with D possibly TRBD1 on 5 matching bases. Trimming pared 0 bases from V and 3 bases from J, leaving 9 bases between. The CDR3 sequence is 15 residues long. Germline V gene data show CDR1 as KGHSH and CDR2 as LQKENI. For the CDR3, the DNA is TGTGCCAGCTCACCACCGGGGGGATTTGGAAACACCATATATTTT. As protein: CASSPPGGFGNTIYF.

The chain carries TRBV9 and TRBJ2-7, with D unresolved. The CDR3 loop spans 14 amino acids. CDR1 is SGDLS, CDR2 YYNGEE, per germline. Deletions cut 0 bases from V and 1 base from J, with 8 bases between. The CDR3 DNA reads TGTGCCAGCAGCGTAGGAGAGCAGTCCTACGAGCAGTACTTC. Translation gives CASSVGEQSYEQYF.

The V gene is TRBV7-9, the J gene TRBJ2-2, with 8 bases fitting TRBD2. V gave up 5 bases and J gave up 7 bases; unmatched junction bases: 15. The CDR3 runs 17 residues. The germline gives CDR1 SEHNR, CDR2 FQNEAQ (reference sequence). This CDR3 is CASSPAPGTRQDGELFF. The CDR3 DNA reads as TGTGCCAGCAGCCCGGCCCCAGGGACTAGACAAGACGGGGAGCTGTTTTTT.

The J gene is TRBJ1-2, the V gene TRBV28; tentatively, D is TRBD1 (5 bases). This CDR3 has 13 residues. Germline-derived CDR1 and CDR2 are MDHEN and SYDVKM. Trimming removed 6 bases at V and 7 bases at J, with 15 bases between. The CDR3 sequence: CASSRGGGLGYTF. For the CDR3, the DNA is TGTGCCAGCAGCCGGGGGGGAGGGCTTGGCTACACCTTC.